This TCR beta chain was recovered during a study of blood T cell repertoires in COVID-19. At the level of the study: There were acute and convalescent COVID-19 samples, and they came from the United States, Italy and Spain. Sources were T cells, B-cell-depleted T cells, or PBMCs; the material itself was cDNA or gDNA.

In the original processing: The assay estimated nucleated cells by amplifying reference gene primers. The data were produced by immunoSEQ multiplex PCR, yet TCRdb's version contains in-frame clones alone and is incomplete. The V and J calls and clone size are taken from that table; D and trimming were inferred from the DNA. The sample gives 250,000 or so clones, 86% of which show up once; under 3.5% is in the top ten. The germline V gene has CDR1 ENHRY and CDR2 SYGVKD. There are 15 residues in the CDR3. V shed 0 bases and J 4 bases; nucleotides not matched to a gene: 0. V and J are TRBV10-3 and TRBJ2-1, with TRBD2 matching over 10 bases. This sequence was found in a woman aged 25 to 39 with active or convalescent COVID-19. Sequences were obtained from peripheral blood. CDR3 sequence reads: CAISESAGGYNEQFF. For the CDR3, the DNA is TGTGCCATCAGTGAGTCAGCGGGGGGGTACAATGAGCAGTTCTTC.